This T cell receptor beta chain was retrieved from a study of radiotherapy plus CTLA-4 blockade in lung cancer. Points from the study as a whole: Strongest reported response predictors: early blood clone changes and post-radiation interferon-beta.

About this clone: Its specificity is unknown.

V was clipped by 3 bases and J by 4 bases; unmatched bases: 6. The CDR3 extends over 15 amino acids. The germline V gene has CDR1 LGHNA and CDR2 YSLEER. TCRdb's copy holds only in-frame clones and misses some; the assay was immunoSEQ multiplex PCR. This table has roughly 90,000 clones, around 72% appearing once. The V call is TRBV4-3, the J call TRBJ2-5; 9 bases match TRBD2. Source: peripheral blood, taken from a patient treated with radiotherapy plus ipilimumab. This TCR came from a human donor with non-small cell lung cancer that progressed on radiotherapy plus ipilimumab. The CDR3 DNA sequence: TGCGCCAGCAGCCAGGCGCTAGCGGGAAGAGAGACCCAGTACTTC. Translation: CASSQALAGRETQYF.